The rows below give T cell receptor beta chains drawn from one sample of a study of graft-versus-host responses after intestinal transplantation. Their antigens remain unidentified. Measured with immunoSEQ multiplex PCR; TCRdb has only the in-frame clones, and not every one. This table has 65,000 to 90,000 clones, around 92% appearing once. The sample in question was unstimulated CD8+ T cells sorted from spleen or lymph node cells, obtained before intestinal transplant. The origin of the receptors is a human donor who received an intestinal transplant. The CDR3 runs from the conserved cysteine through the conserved F or W. The order of the fields is J gene, V gene, CDR3 protein.

TRBJ2-7 TRBV7-9 CASSLVARAQGDEQYF
TRBJ2-1 TRBV11-2 CASSLVGGGDEQFF
TRBJ1-1 TRBV7-3 CASSLGGGTEAFF
TRBJ2-1 TRBV5-1 CASSPGTTSYNEQFF
TRBJ2-3 TRBV5-6 CASSSHWADTQYF
TRBJ2-7 TRBV7-3 CASSLIVGQGSSYEQYF
TRBJ2-7 TRBV29-1 CSVEDSVTSGTYEQYF
TRBJ1-5 TRBV25-1 CASSAPGVGQPQHF
TRBJ1-1 TRBV28 CASSWAQLHTEAFF
TRBJ2-1 TRBV2 CASSHNQRGKREQFF
TRBJ2-5 TRBV13 CASSLLIAGGQQETQYF
TRBJ2-3 TRBV5-4 CASSFRREITDTQYF
TRBJ2-1 TRBV7-6 CASSPAAGLNNEQFF
TRBJ2-7 TRBV29-1 CSLGEAGEQYF
TRBJ1-2 TRBV6-5 CASSPGGVGGYTF
TRBJ2-4 TRBV13 CASSSGQEVGIQYF
TRBJ1-1 TRBV27 CASSPPGRVNTEAFF
TRBJ2-1 TRBV7-8 CASSLPRLAGGKGNEQFF
TRBJ2-3 TRBV5-1 CASSLGPPGLTSNTDTQYF
TRBJ1-5 TRBV11-2 CASSRGSGAQPQHF
TRBJ1-5 TRBV27 CASSSILGGHQPQHF
TRBJ1-2 TRBV9 CASSVAGGGYTF
TRBJ2-1 TRBV11-3 CASSLRGHNEQFF
TRBJ1-2 TRBV29-1 CSVDSWESNYGYTF
TRBJ1-4 TRBV29-1 CSVLPGGASEKLFF
TRBJ1-2 TRBV15 CATSRDYPDETVGNYGYTF
TRBJ1-1 TRBV18 CASSPGGGSEAFF
TRBJ2-6 TRBV28 CASRGAWGRVGGANVLTF
TRBJ2-7 TRBV15 CATSRDLPGTGGYEQYF
TRBJ2-1 TRBV7-9 CASSSPLAGGSYNEQFF
TRBJ2-3 TRBV10-3 CARSTGTQYF
TRBJ1-6 TRBV27 CASSPTISDREPLHF
TRBJ2-7 TRBV28 CASSREREVYEQYF
TRBJ2-7 TRBV2 CASSEASGDSYEQYF
TRBJ2-1 TRBV10-3 CATRDRVNEQFF
TRBJ2-2 TRBV7-7 CASSSSGRGSTGELFF
TRBJ1-2 TRBV27 CASSPGTPTNYGYTF
TRBJ2-2 TRBV4-1 CASSQFHRGGTGELFF
TRBJ1-6 TRBV6-4 CASIQDQVYHNSPLHF
TRBJ2-4 TRBV29-1 CSVGTGLNKNIQYF
TRBJ2-1 TRBV6-5 CASSYGVGAEQFF
TRBJ1-1 TRBV6-4 CASSDREDTEAFF
TRBJ2-1 TRBV27 CASSSGDYYNEQFF
TRBJ2-3 TRBV5-1 CASSLVGTRFPDTQYF
TRBJ2-1 TRBV9 CASSVEGAGYNEQFF